This entry concerns a single TCR beta chain. Clones were sequenced by immunoSEQ multiplex PCR, and TCRdb holds only the in-frame ones, with some missing. The profile shows around 280,000 clones, around 88% of them singletons. These data belong to a study of blood T cell repertoires in COVID-19. Study overall: Samples came from the United States, Italy and Spain, spanning acute and convalescent COVID-19.

The sequence came from a woman in her twenties or thirties who had recovered from COVID-19. The sample consisted of peripheral blood.

This CDR3 is CASSLIRSQNTGELFF. CDR3 in DNA: TGTGCCAGCAGCTTAATCCGGTCCCAGAACACCGGGGAGCTGTTTTTT. V is TRBV7-2 and J is TRBJ2-2; D call uncertain. The CDR3 is made up of 16 amino acids. Per the germline V gene, CDR1 is SGHTA and CDR2 is FQGNSA. Trimming took 2 bases from V and 1 from J, leaving 11 bases between them.